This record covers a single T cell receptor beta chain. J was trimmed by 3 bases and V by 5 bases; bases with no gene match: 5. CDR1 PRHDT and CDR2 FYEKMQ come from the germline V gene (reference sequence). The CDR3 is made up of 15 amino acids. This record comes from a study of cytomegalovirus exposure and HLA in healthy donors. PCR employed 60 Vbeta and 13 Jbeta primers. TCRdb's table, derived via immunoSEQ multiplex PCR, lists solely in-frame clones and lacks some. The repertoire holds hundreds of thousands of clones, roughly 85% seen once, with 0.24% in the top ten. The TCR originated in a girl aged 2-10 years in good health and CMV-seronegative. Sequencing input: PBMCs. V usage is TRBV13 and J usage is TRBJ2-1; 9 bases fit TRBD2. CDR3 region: CASSPRGGLYNEQFF. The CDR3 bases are TGTGCCAGCAGCCCGCGGGGGGGCCTCTACAATGAGCAGTTCTTC. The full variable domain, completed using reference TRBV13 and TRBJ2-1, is AAGVIQSPRHLIKEKRETATLKCYPIPRHDTVYWYQQGPGQDPQFLISFYEKMQSDKGSIPDRFSAQQFSDYHSELNMSSLELGDSALYFCASSPRGGLYNEQFFGPGTRLTVL.